Presented here are 20 T cell receptor beta chains from one specimen sequenced in a study of T cell repertoires in cytomegalovirus infection. One entry per CDR3 protein, called by TCRdb with MiXCR from the reads. Of about 740,000 distinct CDR3 sequences listed, under 40% are singletons. Sequencing input: PBMCs. These receptors all stem from a human donor in good health (CMV status not recorded). Some clones in this sample may be carry-over from other donors' samples.

The genes are TRBV10-3 and TRBJ2-1; D possibly corresponds to TRBD1 (6 bases). V lost 6 bases, J lost 2 bases, and 14 bases lay in between. The germline V gene encodes CDR1 ENHRY and CDR2 SYGVKD. The CDR3 covers 15 residues. This chain's CDR3 is CAISRNEGAYNEQFF. The CDR3 bases are TGTGCCATCAGCAGGAACGAGGGGGCCTACAATGAGCAGTTCTTC.

This clonotype was counted only a few times. No DNA is shown, since the ends of the CDR3 on it are uncertain; the CDR3 is the one TCRdb lists. CDR3 amino acids: CSAAVAEGTF. This chain joins TRBV20-1 and TRBJ1-2. Termini included, the CDR3 measures 10 amino acids. Germline V gives CDR1 DFQATT, CDR2 SNEGSKA (reference sequence).

This CDR3 reads CASSLWGSDQPQHF. The CDR3 bases are TGTGCCAGCAGTTTATGGGGCAGCGACCAGCCCCAGCATTTT. The chain carries TRBV28 and TRBJ1-5, with D unresolved. The V gene lost 0 bases and the J gene lost 7 bases, with 10 bases spanning the gap. The CDR3 is 14 residues long. Germline CDR1 reads MDHEN; CDR2 reads SYDVKM. The variable domain in full, completed from reference TRBV28 and TRBJ1-5, reads DVKVTQSSRYLVKRTGEKVFLECVQDMDHENMFWYRQDPGLGLRLIYFSYDVKMKEKGDIPEGYSVSREKKERFSLILESASTNQTSMYLCASSLWGSDQPQHFGDGTRLSIL.

This clonotype was seen a handful of times. The V gene is TRBV6-5, the J gene TRBJ2-1; the D is unclear. The CDR3 runs to 15 residues. Per germline, CDR1 MNHEY and CDR2 SVGAGI. V dropped 6 bases and J dropped 3 bases, with 15 bases sitting between them. This CDR3 is CASSRGGRIYNEQFF. The CDR3 DNA sequence: TGTGCCAGCAGCCGAGGTGGTCGGATCTACAATGAGCAGTTCTTC.

This sequence joins TRBV7-2 and TRBJ1-3; 7 bases are a match to TRBD1. The CDR3 runs 16 residues. J was trimmed by 7 bases and V by 0 bases; bases with no gene match: 9. Germline V CDR1 and CDR2: SGHTA, FQGNSA. CDR3 DNA: TGTGCCAGCAGCTTAGCGCCGCAACAGGGGACCAACACCATATATTTT. Residues: CASSLAPQQGTNTIYF.

A remark on this clonotype: Without the conserved terminal phenylalanine or tryptophan, this CDR3 likely stems from a read error. The chain employs TRBV29-1 and TRBJ1-2; the match to TRBD1 covers 7 bases. CDR3 size: 11 residues. The junction had 2 bases not matched to a gene; V was cut back by 4 bases and J by 6 bases. Germline assignment: CDR1 SQVTM and CDR2 ANQGSEA. The CDR3 loop is CSVARGDGYTL. The CDR3 DNA reads TGCAGCGTTGCCAGGGGGGATGGCTACACCTTA.

The J gene is TRBJ2-7, the V gene TRBV20-1, with D tentatively TRBD1 (6 bases). Germline V gene sequence: CDR1 DFQATT, CDR2 SNEGSKA (reference sequence). Trimming removed 1 base at V and 3 bases at J, with 10 bases between. The CDR3 has 13 amino acids. The CDR3 DNA reads as TGCAGTGCTAGAGGTCCAGGGGACTACGAGCAGTACTTC. Translation: CSARGPGDYEQYF.

This clonotype was found a few times. The chain joins TRBV7-9 to TRBJ2-5; 10 bases map to TRBD2. V trimming: 5 bases; J trimming: 4 bases; junction bases outside the gene matches: 10. There are 16 residues in the CDR3. The germline V gene encodes CDR1 SEHNR and CDR2 FQNEAQ (reference sequence). The CDR3: CASSPGLAEEGETQYF. The CDR3 bases are TGTGCCAGCAGCCCCGGACTAGCGGAGGAGGGAGAGACCCAGTACTTC.

This clonotype was found a few times. Relative to the germline gene, one junction end is altered; a read error may explain this. The chain carries TRBV24-1 and TRBJ1-5, with D possibly TRBD1 on 6 matching bases. Germline CDR1 is KGHDR and CDR2 is SFDVKD. CDR3 size: 14 residues. CDR3 in DNA: TGTGCCACCCGTGAAGGGGGTAGCAATCAGCCCCAGCATTTT. Translating gives CATREGGSNQPQHF.

A remark on this clonotype: This likely comes from a read error, as the CDR3 has no conserved phenylalanine or tryptophan at its end. The chain combines TRBV7-2 with TRBJ1-2; D remains ambiguous. The CDR3 is 13 amino acids. CDR1 SGHTA and CDR2 FQGNSA come from the germline V gene. V dropped 1 base and J dropped 4 bases, with 7 bases sitting between them. In nucleotides, the CDR3 is TGTGCCAGCAGCTTAGAGATGGGCTATGGCTACACCGCC. This sequence encodes CASSLEMGYGYTA.

This clonotype was found a few times. This chain joins TRBV20-1 and TRBJ1-1, with 7 bases identical to TRBD1. The CDR3 sequence is 15 residues long. Germline V gene lookup returns CDR1 DFQATT and CDR2 SNEGSKA (reference sequence). V lost 0 bases to trimming and J lost 6 bases; unmatched junction nucleotides: 10. CDR3: CSARDSARGLAEAFF. CDR3 DNA: TGCAGTGCTAGAGATAGTGCCAGGGGGTTGGCTGAAGCTTTCTTT.

The V gene is TRBV6-1, the J gene TRBJ1-2; no reliable D call. This CDR3 has 16 amino acids. The V gene's germline CDR1 is MNHNS and CDR2 SASEGT. Between the trimmed V and J ends, which lost 8 bases and 5 bases, there was a span of 24 bases. The CDR3 DNA sequence: TGTGCCAGCGATGGAACGAGAACTCGGGGTCTGTATGGCTACACCTTC. This codes for CASDGTRTRGLYGYTF.

This sequence joins TRBV6-6 and TRBJ2-1; 9 bases map to TRBD2. Germline lookup yields CDR1 MNHNY and CDR2 SVGAGI (reference sequence). This CDR3 has 16 residues. V lost 6 bases, J lost 7 bases, and 13 bases stayed unmatched. CDR3: CASRTFSGSGGNEQFF. The CDR3 coding sequence is TGTGCCAGCAGGACCTTTAGCGGGAGTGGCGGGAATGAGCAGTTCTTC.

The chain links TRBV28 to TRBJ1-1, with 8 bases aligning to TRBD1. With 2 bases clipped from V and 13 bases from J, the junction kept 12 bases outside the gene matches. The CDR3 is 14 amino acids. Germline CDR1 is MDHEN and CDR2 is SYDVKM. CDR3 loop: CASSLADMTGVDFF. CDR3 nucleotide sequence: TGTGCCAGCAGTTTAGCTGACATGACAGGGGTAGATTTCTTT.

With regard to this clonotype: A single base separates this from a much larger clone, so it may be a read error. The genes are TRBV6-2 or TRBV6-3 and TRBJ2-2; the D is unclear. Germline loops: CDR1 MNHEY, CDR2 SVGEGT. This CDR3 has 14 amino acids. V was cut by 6 bases and J by 0 bases, with 8 bases left in between. The CDR3 DNA reads TGTGCCAGCAGCCCCTGGGCGAACACCGGGGAGCTGTTTTTT. Amino acids: CASSPWANTGELFF.

This clonotype was seen ten or more times. This chain connects TRBV12-3 or TRBV12-4 to TRBJ2-2, with a weak D call TRBD2 (5 bases). Trimming pared 5 bases from V and 0 bases from J, leaving 16 bases between. The CDR3 spans 17 residues. The CDR3 region has the DNA TGTGCCAGCAGTAGAGGAGCGGAAACCTCGAACACCGGGGAGCTGTTTTTT. Translation: CASSRGAETSNTGELFF.

With respect to this clonotype: It is likely a read error, because the conserved phenylalanine at the end of the CDR3 is missing. The V call is TRBV6-1, the J call TRBJ1-1; possibly TRBD1 for D (5 bases). The CDR3 consists of 12 residues. Trimming removed 6 bases at V and 4 bases at J, with 9 bases between. Germline V gene lookup returns CDR1 MNHNS and CDR2 SASEGT. The CDR3 is CASRGRGTEAFL. CDR3 DNA sequence: TGTGCCAGCAGAGGGAGGGGCACTGAAGCTTTCCTT.

The chain combines TRBV7-3 with TRBJ1-2; no reliable D call. The germline CDR1 and CDR2 sequences are SGHTA and FQGTGA. This CDR3 comprises 15 residues. V lost 2 bases and J 8 bases, leaving 18 bases between the germline ends. The CDR3 nucleotides are TGTGCCAGCAGCTTATCGCCCGCTAAACTCGGGGGCTACACCTTC. Translating gives CASSLSPAKLGGYTF.

This chain uses TRBV19 with TRBJ1-5; 7 positions match TRBD1. Germline values: CDR1 LNHDA, CDR2 SQIVND (reference sequence). V was pared by 8 bases and J by 7 bases, with 11 bases of the junction left unmatched. The CDR3 extends over 14 amino acids. CDR3 DNA sequence: TGTGCCAGTCGTTACGGGACAGTGGAACAGCCCCAGCATTTT. Its translation is CASRYGTVEQPQHF.

This clonotype has only a few counts. DNA of the CDR3: TGCAGTGCTAGAGATCTAGCGGGTCTCACAGATACGCAGTATTTT. Its protein is CSARDLAGLTDTQYF. The chain combines TRBV20-1 with TRBJ2-3, with 8 positions matching TRBD2. Germline assignment: CDR1 DFQATT and CDR2 SNEGSKA (reference sequence). J gave up 2 bases and V 0 bases, and 4 bases lay outside the gene matches. The CDR3 consists of 15 residues.